This TCR beta chain stems from a study of blood T cell repertoires in COVID-19. Study at large: COVID-19 samples collected from the United States, Italy and Spain covered acute and convalescent phases.

V shed 5 bases and J shed 4 bases, with 11 bases lying between them. The V gene's germline CDR1 is SQVTM and CDR2 ANQGSEA. The CDR3 sequence is 13 residues long. As originally analysed: Estimation of nucleated cell counts was performed using reference gene primer amplification. Produced via immunoSEQ multiplex PCR; TCRdb's table is partial and in-frame only. The V and J calls and clone size were taken over from that table, and D and trimming were inferred from the DNA. The repertoire holds about 210,000 clones, with about four fifths as singletons. This TCR was recovered from a middle-aged woman with active or convalescent COVID-19. This sequence joins TRBV29-1 and TRBJ1-4; TRBD1 might be the D (5 bases). The sample consisted of peripheral blood. The CDR3 loop reads CSVRGLSNEKLFF. The CDR3 region has the DNA TGCAGCGTTCGGGGACTTAGTAATGAAAAACTGTTTTTT. The full variable domain, in which reference TRBV29-1 and TRBJ1-4 provide the parts outside the CDR3, is SAVISQKPSRDICQRGTSLTIQCQVDSQVTMMFWYRQQPGQSLTLIATANQGSEATYESGFVIDKFPISRPNLTFSTLTVSNMSPEDSSIYLCSVRGLSNEKLFFGSGTQLSVL.